This T cell receptor beta chain was recovered during a study of blood T cells in healthy people across ages. Primed by a sample-barcoded 5' primer and a J-beta primer mix, a second PCR proceeded for roughly 7 to 12 cycles. TCRdb ran MiXCR on the 5' RACE reads and lists one entry per CDR3 protein. The repertoire holds roughly 500,000 distinct CDR3 sequences, with 24% as singletons. Germline-derived CDR1 and CDR2 are LGHNA and YSLEER. The CDR3 loop spans 17 amino acids. This clonotype was counted only a few times. This sample was also put to use in a study of T cells of mothers and their children.

Sequenced: blood. The TCR was taken from a boy younger than 18 in good health. The chain employs TRBV4-3 and TRBJ2-1, with D possibly called TRBD1 or TRBD2 (5 bases each). TRBJ2-5 matches the DNA end more closely, so the J call is doubtful. This chain's CDR3 is CASSQDWGEGWKETQYF. The CDR3 DNA is TGCGCCAGCAGCCAAGATTGGGGCGAGGGTTGGAAGGAGACCCAGTACTTC.